The clone carrying this TCR beta chain was recorded once. Its cognate antigen is unknown. The assay was immunoSEQ multiplex PCR, and TCRdb's table has in-frame clones only and misses some. The data show around 54,000 clones, approximately 87% seen once. Noted time point: week 23, last vaccination. In the vaccine, a single dose held 300 ug of the mutant IDH1 20-mer peptide, along with topical imiquimod. This sample stems from a study of a mutant IDH1 vaccine in newly diagnosed glioma. The overall study: Vaccines began 4-6 weeks after radiotherapy alone, or with temozolomide cycles. Prior therapy was radiotherapy, temozolomide, or both; most received both.

From germline, CDR1 is LNHDA and CDR2 SQIVND (reference sequence). Trimming cost V 2 bases and J 6 bases, with 22 bases left between them. The CDR3 length is 17 residues. This receptor was identified in a man in his forties with glioma. The chain uses TRBV19 and TRBJ1-1, with D unclear. The material was PBMCs, obtained from a glioma patient whose treatment included an IDH1 peptide vaccine. Written as DNA, the CDR3 is TGTGCCAGTAGTATATTGTCCCCCCGAAGGGTCGGCGCTGAAGCTTTCTTT. It yields the protein CASSILSPRRVGAEAFF.